The rows below give T cell receptor beta chains drawn from one sample of a study of beta chain features in type 1 diabetes. TCRdb's copy holds only in-frame clones and misses some; the assay was immunoSEQ multiplex PCR. The data hold fewer than 110,000 clones, with 25% to 35% observed a single time. Source material: central memory CD4+ T cells from blood. These receptors all stem from a woman aged 18-35 years with type 1 diabetes. The CDR3 runs from the conserved cysteine through the conserved F or W. A D gene is named only where the DNA matches it firmly.

TRBJ2-1	TRBD1	TRBV5-6	CASSLDRGNEQFF
TRBJ1-2	TRBD1	TRBV9	CASSKGQGGVAGYGYTF
TRBJ2-3	TRBD2	TRBV7-2	CASSTTGTRGTDTQYF
TRBJ2-4	-	TRBV29-1	CSVEDLSPGSLGGIQYF
TRBJ2-1	TRBD2	TRBV7-8	CASRPGVAGASAYNEQFF
TRBJ2-3	TRBD1	TRBV7-9	CASSSPDRGDTQYF
TRBJ1-1	TRBD1	TRBV30	CAWSVLGQGDEAFF
TRBJ2-1	TRBD1	TRBV4-1	CASSQDVQGAIMDEQFF
TRBJ2-2	TRBD1	TRBV11-2	CASSLRQGAGELFF
TRBJ2-1	TRBD2	TRBV5-1	CASSPGTTSGRRSEQFF
TRBJ2-1	-	TRBV7-2	CASSSNTPPSHNEQFF
TRBJ2-3	-	TRBV4-3	CASSQDPGTDTQYF
TRBJ2-2	TRBD2	TRBV18	CASSPASGRHTGELFF
TRBJ2-4	-	TRBV19	CASSIGLWENIQYF
TRBJ1-2	TRBD1	TRBV19	CASSGQGDYGYTF
TRBJ2-3	TRBD1	TRBV5-1	CASSLARGPADTQYF
TRBJ1-1	-	TRBV30	CAWRGEGQNTEAFF
TRBJ2-3	TRBD2	TRBV7-6	CASSQGLAGTDTQYF